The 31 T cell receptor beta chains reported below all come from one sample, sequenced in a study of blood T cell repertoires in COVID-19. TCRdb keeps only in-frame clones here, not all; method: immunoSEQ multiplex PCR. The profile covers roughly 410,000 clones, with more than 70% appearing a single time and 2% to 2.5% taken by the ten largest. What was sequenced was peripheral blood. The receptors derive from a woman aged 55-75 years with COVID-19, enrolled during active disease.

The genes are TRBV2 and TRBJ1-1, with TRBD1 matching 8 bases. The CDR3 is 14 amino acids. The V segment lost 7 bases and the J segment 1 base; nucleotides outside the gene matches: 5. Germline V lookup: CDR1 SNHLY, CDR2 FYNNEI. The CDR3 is CASNVRGRNTEAFF. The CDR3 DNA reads TGTGCCAGCAACGTCAGGGGGCGGAACACTGAAGCTTTCTTT.

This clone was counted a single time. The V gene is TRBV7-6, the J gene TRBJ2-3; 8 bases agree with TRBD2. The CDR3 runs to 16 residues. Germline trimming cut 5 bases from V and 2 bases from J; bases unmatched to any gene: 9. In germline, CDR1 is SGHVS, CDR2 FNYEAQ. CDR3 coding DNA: TGTGCCAGCAGCCCCGTCTCGGGGGGGCTCACAGATACGCAGTATTTT. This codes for CASSPVSGGLTDTQYF.

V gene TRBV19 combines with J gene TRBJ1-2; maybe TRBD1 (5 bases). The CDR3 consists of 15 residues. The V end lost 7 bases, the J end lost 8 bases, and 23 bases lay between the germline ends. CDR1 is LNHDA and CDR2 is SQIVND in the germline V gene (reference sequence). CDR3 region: CASMRGTGVWNGYTF. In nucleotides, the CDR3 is TGTGCCAGTATGAGAGGAACGGGGGTCTGGAACGGCTACACCTTC.

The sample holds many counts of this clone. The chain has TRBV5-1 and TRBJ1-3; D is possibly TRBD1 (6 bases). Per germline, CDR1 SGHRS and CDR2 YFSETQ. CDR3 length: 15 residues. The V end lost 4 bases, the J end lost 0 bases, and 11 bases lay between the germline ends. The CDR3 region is CASSPQGSSGNTIYF. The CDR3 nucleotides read TGCGCCAGCAGCCCACAGGGCTCCTCTGGAAACACCATATATTTT.

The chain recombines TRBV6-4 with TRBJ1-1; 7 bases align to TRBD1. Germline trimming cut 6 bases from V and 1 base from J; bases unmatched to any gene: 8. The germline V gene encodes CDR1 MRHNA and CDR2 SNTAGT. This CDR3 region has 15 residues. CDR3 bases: TGTGCCAGCAGCGCCGATAGACAGGGGAACACTGAAGCTTTCTTT. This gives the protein CASSADRQGNTEAFF.

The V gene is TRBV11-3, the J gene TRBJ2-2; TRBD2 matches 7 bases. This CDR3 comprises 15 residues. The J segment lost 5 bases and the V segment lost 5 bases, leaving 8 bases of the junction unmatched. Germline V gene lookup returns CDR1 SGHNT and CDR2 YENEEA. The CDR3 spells CASSPRTRATGELFF. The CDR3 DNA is TGTGCCAGCAGCCCCCGGACTAGAGCTACCGGGGAGCTGTTTTTT.

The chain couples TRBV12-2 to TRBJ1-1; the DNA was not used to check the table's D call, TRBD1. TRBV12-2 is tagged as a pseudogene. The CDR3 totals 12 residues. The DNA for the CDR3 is TGTGCAAGTCGCCCTCAGGGTACTGAAGCTTTCTTT. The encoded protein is CASRPQGTEAFF.

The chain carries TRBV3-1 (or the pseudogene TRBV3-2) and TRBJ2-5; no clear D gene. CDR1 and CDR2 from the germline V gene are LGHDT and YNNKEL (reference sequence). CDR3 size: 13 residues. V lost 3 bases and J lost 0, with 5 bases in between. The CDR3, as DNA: TGTGCCAGCAGCCATTCGTACCAAGAGACCCAGTACTTC. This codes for CASSHSYQETQYF.

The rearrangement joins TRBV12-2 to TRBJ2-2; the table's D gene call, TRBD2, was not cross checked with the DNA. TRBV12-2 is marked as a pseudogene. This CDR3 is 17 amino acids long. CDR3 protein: CASRFLVAGGLTGELFF. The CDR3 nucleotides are TGTGCAAGTCGCTTTTTGGTAGCGGGGGGCTTAACCGGGGAGCTGTTTTTT.

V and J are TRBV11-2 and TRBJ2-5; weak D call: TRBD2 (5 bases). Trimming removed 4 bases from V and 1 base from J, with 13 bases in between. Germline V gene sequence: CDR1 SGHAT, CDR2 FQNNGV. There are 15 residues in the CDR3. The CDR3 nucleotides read TGTGCCAGCAGCTCTAAACTAGGACCCCAAGAGACCCAGTACTTC. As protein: CASSSKLGPQETQYF. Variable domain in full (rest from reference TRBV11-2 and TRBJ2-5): EAGVAQSPRYKIIEKRQSVAFWCNPISGHATLYWYQQILGQGPKLLIQFQNNGVVDDSQLPKDRFSAERLKGVDSTLKIQPAKLEDSAVYLCASSSKLGPQETQYFGPGTRLLVL.

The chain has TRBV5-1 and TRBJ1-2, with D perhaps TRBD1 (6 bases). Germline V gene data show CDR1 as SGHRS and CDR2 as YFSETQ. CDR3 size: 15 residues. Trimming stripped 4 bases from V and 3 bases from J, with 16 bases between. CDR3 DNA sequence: TGCGCCAGCAGCGTACAGGGAACTCGGGACTATGGCTACACCTTC. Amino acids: CASSVQGTRDYGYTF.

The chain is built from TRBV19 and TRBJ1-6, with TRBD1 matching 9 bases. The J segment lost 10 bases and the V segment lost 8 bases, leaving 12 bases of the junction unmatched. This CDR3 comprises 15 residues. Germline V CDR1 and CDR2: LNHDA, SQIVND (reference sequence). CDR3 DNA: TGTGCCAGTCAATCCCGGGGACAGGGAGGCTCACCCCTCCACTTT. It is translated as CASQSRGQGGSPLHF.

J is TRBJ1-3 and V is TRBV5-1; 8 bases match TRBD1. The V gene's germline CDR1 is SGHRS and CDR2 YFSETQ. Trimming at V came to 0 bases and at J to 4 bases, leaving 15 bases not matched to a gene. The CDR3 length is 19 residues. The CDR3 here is CASSLGPRDRRDIGNTIYF. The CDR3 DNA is TGCGCCAGCAGCTTGGGTCCGCGGGACAGGAGAGATATCGGAAACACCATATATTTT. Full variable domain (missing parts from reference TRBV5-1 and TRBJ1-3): KAGVTQTPRYLIKTRGQQVTLSCSPISGHRSVSWYQQTPGQGLQFLFEYFSETQRNKGNFPGRFSGRQFSNSRSEMNVSTLELGDSALYLCASSLGPRDRRDIGNTIYFGEGSWLTVV.

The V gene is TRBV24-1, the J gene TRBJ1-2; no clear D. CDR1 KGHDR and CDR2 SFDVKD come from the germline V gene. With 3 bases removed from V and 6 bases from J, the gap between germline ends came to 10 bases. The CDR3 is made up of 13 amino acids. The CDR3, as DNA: TGTGCCACCAGTGATCCTCATACAAATGGCTACACCTTC. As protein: CATSDPHTNGYTF.

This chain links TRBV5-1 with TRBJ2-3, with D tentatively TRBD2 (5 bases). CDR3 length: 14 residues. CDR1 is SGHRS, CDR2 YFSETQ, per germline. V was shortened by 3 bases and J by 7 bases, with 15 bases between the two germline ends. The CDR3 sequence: CASSSNPKDYTQYF. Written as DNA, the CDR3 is TGCGCCAGCAGCTCTAACCCGAAGGACTATACGCAGTATTTT.

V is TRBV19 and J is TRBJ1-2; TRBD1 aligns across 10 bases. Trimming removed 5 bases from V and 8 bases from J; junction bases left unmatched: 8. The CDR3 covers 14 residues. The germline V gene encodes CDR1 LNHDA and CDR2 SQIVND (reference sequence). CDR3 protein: CASSPRDRGNGYTF. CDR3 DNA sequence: TGTGCCAGTAGTCCCCGGGACAGGGGTAACGGCTACACCTTC.

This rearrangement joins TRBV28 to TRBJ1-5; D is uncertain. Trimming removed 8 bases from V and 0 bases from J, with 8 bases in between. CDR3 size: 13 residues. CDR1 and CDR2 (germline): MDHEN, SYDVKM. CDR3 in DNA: TGTGCCAGCCGCCAGGATAGCAATCAGCCCCAGCATTTT. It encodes CASRQDSNQPQHF.

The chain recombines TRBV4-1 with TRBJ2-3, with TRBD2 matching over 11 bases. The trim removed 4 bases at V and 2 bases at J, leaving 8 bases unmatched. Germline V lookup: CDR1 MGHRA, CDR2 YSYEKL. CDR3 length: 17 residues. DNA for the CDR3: TGCGCCAGCAGCCTAACCTTGGGACTAGCGGTCACAGATACGCAGTATTTT. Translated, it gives CASSLTLGLAVTDTQYF.

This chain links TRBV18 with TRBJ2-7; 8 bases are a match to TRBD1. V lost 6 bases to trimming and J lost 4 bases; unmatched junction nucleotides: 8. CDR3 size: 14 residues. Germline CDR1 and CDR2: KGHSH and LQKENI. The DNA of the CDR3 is TGTGCCAGCTCGCGACAGGGGCCTACATACGAGCAGTACTTC. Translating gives CASSRQGPTYEQYF.

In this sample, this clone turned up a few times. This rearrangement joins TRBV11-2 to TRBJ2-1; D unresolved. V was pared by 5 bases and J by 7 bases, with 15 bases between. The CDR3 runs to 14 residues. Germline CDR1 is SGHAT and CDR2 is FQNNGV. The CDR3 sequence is CASSHSYKQNEQFF. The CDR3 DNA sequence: TGTGCCAGCAGCCACTCGTACAAACAGAATGAGCAGTTCTTC.

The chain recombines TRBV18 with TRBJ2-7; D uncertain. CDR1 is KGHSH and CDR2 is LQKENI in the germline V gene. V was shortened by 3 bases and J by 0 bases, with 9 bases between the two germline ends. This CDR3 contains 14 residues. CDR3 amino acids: CASSPVLSSYEQYF. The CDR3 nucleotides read TGTGCCAGCTCACCCGTTCTTAGCTCCTACGAGCAGTACTTC.

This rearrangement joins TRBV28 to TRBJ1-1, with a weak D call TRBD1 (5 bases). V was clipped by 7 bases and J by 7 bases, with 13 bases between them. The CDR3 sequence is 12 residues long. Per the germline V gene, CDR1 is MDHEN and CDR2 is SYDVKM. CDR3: CASKTLTVEAFF. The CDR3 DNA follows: TGTGCCAGCAAAACCCTGACAGTTGAAGCTTTCTTT. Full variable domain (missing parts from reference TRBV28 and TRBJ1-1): DVKVTQSSRYLVKRTGEKVFLECVQDMDHENMFWYRQDPGLGLRLIYFSYDVKMKEKGDIPEGYSVSREKKERFSLILESASTNQTSMYLCASKTLTVEAFFGQGTRLTVV.

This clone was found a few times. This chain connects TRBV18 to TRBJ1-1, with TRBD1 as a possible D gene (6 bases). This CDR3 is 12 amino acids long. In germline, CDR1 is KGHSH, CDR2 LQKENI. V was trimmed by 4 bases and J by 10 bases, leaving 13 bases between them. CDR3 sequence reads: CASSLRTDLAFF. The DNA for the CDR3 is TGTGCCAGCTCACTCCGGACAGACCTAGCTTTCTTT.

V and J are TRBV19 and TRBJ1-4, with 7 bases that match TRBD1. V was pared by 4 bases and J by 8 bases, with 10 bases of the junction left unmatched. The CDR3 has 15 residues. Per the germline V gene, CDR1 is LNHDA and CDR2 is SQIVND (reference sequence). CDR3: CASSRGTGAGEKLFF. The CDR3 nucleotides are TGTGCCAGTAGTAGAGGCACAGGGGCAGGGGAAAAACTGTTTTTT.

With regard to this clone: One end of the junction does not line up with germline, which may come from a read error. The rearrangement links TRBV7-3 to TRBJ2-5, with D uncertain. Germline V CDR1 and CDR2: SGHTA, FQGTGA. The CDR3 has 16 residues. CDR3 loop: CASPPTLSLLQKTQYF. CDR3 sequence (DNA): TGTGCCAGCCCCCCAACGTTAAGCCTCCTCCAAAAGACCCAGTACTTC.

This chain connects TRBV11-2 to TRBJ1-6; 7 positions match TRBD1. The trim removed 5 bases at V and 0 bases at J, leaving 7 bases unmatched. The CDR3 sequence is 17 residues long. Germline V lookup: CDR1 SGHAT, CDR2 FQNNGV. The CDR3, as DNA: TGTGCCAGCAGCGGCCCACAGGGGAGCTCCTATAATTCACCCCTCCACTTT. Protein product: CASSGPQGSSYNSPLHF.

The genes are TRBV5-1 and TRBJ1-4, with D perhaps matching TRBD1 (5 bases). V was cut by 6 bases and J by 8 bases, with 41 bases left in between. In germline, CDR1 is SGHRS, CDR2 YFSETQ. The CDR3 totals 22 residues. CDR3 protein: CASTPQVGLVRRAQIPLEKLFF. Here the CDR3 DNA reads TGCGCCAGCACTCCCCAGGTTGGTCTGGTACGCAGGGCCCAAATACCCTTAGAAAAACTGTTTTTT.

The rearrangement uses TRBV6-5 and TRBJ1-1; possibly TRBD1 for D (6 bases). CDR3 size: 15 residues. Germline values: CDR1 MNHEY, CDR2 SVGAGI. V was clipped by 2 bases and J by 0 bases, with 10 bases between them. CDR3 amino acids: CASSYQGTVNTEAFF. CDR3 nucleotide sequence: TGTGCCAGCAGTTACCAGGGGACCGTGAACACTGAAGCTTTCTTT.

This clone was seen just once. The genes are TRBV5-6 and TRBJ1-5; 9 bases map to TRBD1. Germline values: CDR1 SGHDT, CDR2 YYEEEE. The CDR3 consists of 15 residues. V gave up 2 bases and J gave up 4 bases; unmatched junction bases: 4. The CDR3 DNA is TGTGCCAGCAGCTTTACCGGGACAGGGAATCAGCCCCAGCATTTT. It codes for CASSFTGTGNQPQHF.

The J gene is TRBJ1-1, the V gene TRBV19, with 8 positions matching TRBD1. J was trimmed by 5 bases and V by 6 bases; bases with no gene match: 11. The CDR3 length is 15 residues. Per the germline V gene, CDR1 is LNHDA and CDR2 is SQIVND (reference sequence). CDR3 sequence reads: CASRNYRGLSTEAFF. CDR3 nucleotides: TGTGCCAGTAGGAATTACAGGGGGTTGAGTACTGAAGCTTTCTTT.

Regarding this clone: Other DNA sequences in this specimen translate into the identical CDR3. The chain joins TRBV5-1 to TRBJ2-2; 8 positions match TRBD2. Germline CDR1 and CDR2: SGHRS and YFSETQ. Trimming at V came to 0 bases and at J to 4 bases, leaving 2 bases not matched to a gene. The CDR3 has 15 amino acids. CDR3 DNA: TGCGCCAGCAGCTTGGTGGCGGGAGGCACCGGGGAGCTGTTTTTT. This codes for CASSLVAGGTGELFF.